This TCR beta chain was captured in a study of blood T cell repertoires in COVID-19 (TCRdb year 2020). A note on the overall study: Collaborator samples came from the United States, Italy and Spain and covered acute and convalescent phases of COVID-19. The material from the prospective study consisted of cDNA or gDNA derived from T cells, B-cell-depleted T cells, or PBMCs. Subjects who had been exposed to COVID-19, were actively infected with it, or had recovered from it provided the deeply sampled blood TCRbeta repertoires that made up the dataset. The repertoires were made available in a free public database intended to serve as a resource for research on the immune response to SARS-CoV-2. Samples were obtained from the ongoing ImmuneRACE study (first 160 participants) and from over 1,000 subjects provided by 6 global collaborators. Sample metadata almost always included a de-identified subject ID, COVID-19 status, age in years and sex. HLA class I and class II types, where available, came from metadata supplied by the sample provider rather than from assay-based typing. The investigation overall reported the following: How much clinical and demographic metadata was included differed by source and by participant, and the metadata was provided uncurated.

Collaborating institutions collected whole blood in K2EDTA tubes following their own protocols. Collaborator samples were shipped for TCRbeta analysis as frozen whole blood, isolated PBMCs, or DNA extracted from either sample type. With respect to this clone: The antigen it binds to is not known. No base qualities exist here, and no much larger clone lies one base off it.

TCRbeta CDR3 regions were amplified from genomic DNA using the immunoSEQ Assay, a bias-controlled multiplex PCR. In the authors' own workflow: Nucleated cell counts per sample were estimated from amplification of reference gene primers within the assay. To quantify the absolute abundance of each unique TCRbeta CDR3 rearrangement, sequence reads were collapsed and filtered. For each sample, productive Simpson clonality was calculated as the square root of Simpson's diversity index across productive rearrangements. Here the immuneACCESS table is served through TCRdb, limited to in-frame sequences with V and J called. Missing clones are a known gap in these copies; in checked studies unresolved V genes cover under half, and the rest lacks a known reason. Clone size and the V and J calls come from that table; the DNA yielded D and trimming. For this sample there are roughly 290,000 clones; around 89% appear just once. The top ten hold 0.7% to 0.9% of the sample.

V and J lose 4 bases and 7 bases, and a span of 13 bases separates them. The CDR1 and CDR2 encoded by the germline V gene are SGHDN and FVKESK. Including cysteine and phenylalanine, the CDR3 has 13 amino acids. Solely the CDR3 DNA is kept, with 39 bases framed from the first base. The sequenced sample consisted of peripheral blood. The sequence is built from TRBV14 and TRBJ1-1, with the D segment identity uncertain. The receptor comes from a man between 25 and 39 years old with acute or convalescent COVID-19. The nucleotides are TGTGCCAGCAGCCGTACCCGGGAGAGTGAAGCTTTCTTT. The encoded protein is CASSRTRESEAFF.